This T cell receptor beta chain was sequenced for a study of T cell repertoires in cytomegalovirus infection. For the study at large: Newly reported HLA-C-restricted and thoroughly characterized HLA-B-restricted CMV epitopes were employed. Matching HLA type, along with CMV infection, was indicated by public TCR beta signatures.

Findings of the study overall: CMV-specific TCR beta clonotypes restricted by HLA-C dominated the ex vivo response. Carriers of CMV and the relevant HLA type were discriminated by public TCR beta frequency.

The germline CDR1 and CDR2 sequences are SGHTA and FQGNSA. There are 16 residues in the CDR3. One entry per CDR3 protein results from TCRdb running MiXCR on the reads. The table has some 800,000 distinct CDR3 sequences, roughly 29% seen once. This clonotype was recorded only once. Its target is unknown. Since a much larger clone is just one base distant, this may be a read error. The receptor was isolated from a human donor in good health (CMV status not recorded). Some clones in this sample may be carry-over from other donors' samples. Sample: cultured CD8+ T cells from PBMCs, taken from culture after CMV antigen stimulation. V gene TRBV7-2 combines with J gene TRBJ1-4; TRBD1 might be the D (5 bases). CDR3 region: CARSLGNGGPNEKLFF. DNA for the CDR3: TGTGCCAGGAGCTTAGGAAATGGGGGACCCAATGAAAAACTGTTTTTT.